Given below is one T cell receptor beta chain in context. The assay was immunoSEQ multiplex PCR, and TCRdb's table has in-frame clones only and misses some. There are under 85,000 clones in the sample; roughly 94% occur only once, and about 0.61% lies in the top ten. The CDR3 is 16 residues long. Germline CDR1 reads MGHRA; CDR2 reads YSYEKL. This sample stems from a study of T cell changes during pregnancy in multiple sclerosis. The receptor was derived from a female donor with multiple sclerosis, enrolled in a pregnancy study. Sequences were derived from peripheral blood, sampled in the third trimester of pregnancy. The chain is built from TRBV4-1 and TRBJ2-5; 8 bases are a match to TRBD2. The tail of the sequence fits TRBJ2-7 better, so the J call may be wrong. The CDR3 region is CASTPTLRGAAYEQYF. The CDR3 DNA reads as TGCGCCAGCACCCCGACTTTGCGGGGGGCCGCCTACGAGCAGTACTTC.